This record covers a single T cell receptor (beta chain). In the original analysis: The authors estimated nucleated cell counts from reference gene primer amplification. The data were produced by immunoSEQ multiplex PCR, yet TCRdb's version contains in-frame clones alone and is incomplete. The V and J calls and clone size were taken over from that table, and D and trimming were inferred from the DNA. The data contain about 91,000 clones, 70% to 80% of them singletons. The data derive from a study of blood T cell repertoires in COVID-19. For the study at large: The origin of the acute and convalescent COVID-19 samples was the United States, Italy and Spain. PBMCs, B-cell-depleted T cells, or T cells provided the cDNA or gDNA that made up the material.

The length of the CDR3 is 18 residues. Germline assignment: CDR1 SGHKS and CDR2 YYEKEE (reference sequence). V trimming: 0 bases; J trimming: 2 bases; junction bases outside the gene matches: 6. What was sequenced was peripheral blood. The sequence was collected from a man in his 70s with acute or convalescent COVID-19. The chain recombines TRBV5-5 with TRBJ2-7; 15 nucleotides line up with TRBD2. The CDR3 nucleotides are TGTGCCAGCAGCTTGGTAGGGGGGACTAGCGGGAGGACCTACGAGCAGTACTTC. It encodes CASSLVGGTSGRTYEQYF.